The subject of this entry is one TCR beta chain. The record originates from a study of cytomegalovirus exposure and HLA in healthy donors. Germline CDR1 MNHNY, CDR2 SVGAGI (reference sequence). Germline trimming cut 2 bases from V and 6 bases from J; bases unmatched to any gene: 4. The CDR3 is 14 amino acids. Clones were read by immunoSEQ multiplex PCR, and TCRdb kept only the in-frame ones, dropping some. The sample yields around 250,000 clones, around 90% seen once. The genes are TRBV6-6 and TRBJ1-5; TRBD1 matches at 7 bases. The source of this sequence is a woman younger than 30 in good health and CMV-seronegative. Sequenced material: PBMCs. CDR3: CASSYGGTAQPQHF. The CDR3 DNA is TGTGCCAGCAGTTACGGGGGGACAGCTCAGCCCCAGCATTTT.